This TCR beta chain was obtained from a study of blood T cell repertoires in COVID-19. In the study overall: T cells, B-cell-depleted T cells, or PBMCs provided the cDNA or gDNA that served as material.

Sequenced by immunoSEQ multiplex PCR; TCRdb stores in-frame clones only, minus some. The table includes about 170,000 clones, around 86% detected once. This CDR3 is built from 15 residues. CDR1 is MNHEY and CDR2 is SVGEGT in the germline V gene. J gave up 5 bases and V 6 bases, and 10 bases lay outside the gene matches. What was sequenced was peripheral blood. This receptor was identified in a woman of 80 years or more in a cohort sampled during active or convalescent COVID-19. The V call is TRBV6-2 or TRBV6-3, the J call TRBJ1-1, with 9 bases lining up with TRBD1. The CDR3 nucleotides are TGTGCCAGCAGCCTCACACAGGGGGCCGGAACTGAAGCTTTCTTT. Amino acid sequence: CASSLTQGAGTEAFF.